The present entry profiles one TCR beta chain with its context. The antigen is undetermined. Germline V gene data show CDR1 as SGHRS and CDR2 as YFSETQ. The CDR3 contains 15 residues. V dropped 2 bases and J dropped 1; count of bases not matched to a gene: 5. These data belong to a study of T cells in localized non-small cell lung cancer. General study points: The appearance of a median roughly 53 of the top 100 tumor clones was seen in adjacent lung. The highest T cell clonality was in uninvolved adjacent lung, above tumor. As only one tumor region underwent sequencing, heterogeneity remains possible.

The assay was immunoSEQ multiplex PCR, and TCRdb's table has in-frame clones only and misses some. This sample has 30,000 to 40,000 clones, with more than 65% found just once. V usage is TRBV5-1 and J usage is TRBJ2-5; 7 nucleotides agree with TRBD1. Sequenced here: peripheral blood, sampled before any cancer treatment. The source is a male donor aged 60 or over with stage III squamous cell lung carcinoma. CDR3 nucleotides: TGCGCCAGCAGCTTCCAAGGGGGCCCCCAAGAGACCCAGTACTTC. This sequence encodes CASSFQGGPQETQYF.